The rows below give T cell receptor beta chains drawn from one sample of a study of OX40 agonist ivuxolimab in advanced cancers. Only in-frame clones appear in the TCRdb table, and some are missing; sequencing was by immunoSEQ multiplex PCR. Here the sample spans 75,000 to 95,000 clones, over 75% being singletons. Source: CD4+ or CD8+ T cells sorted from blood, taken in a trial of the OX40 agonist ivuxolimab. The origin of the receptors is an adult with an advanced solid tumor such as melanoma, head and neck, liver or kidney cancer. The CDR3 runs from the conserved cysteine through the conserved F or W. Fields, in order: J gene, clone size, V gene, CDR3 protein. For some rows the clone size is stated as once, few or many, or as a class when expanded; others skip it.

>TRBJ1-1|.|TRBV6-5
CASSYSSFGGASEAFF
>TRBJ1-3|.|TRBV7-2
CASSADSLASGNTIYF
>TRBJ1-2|.|TRBV28
CASSLEGFGGNYGYTF
>TRBJ1-3|few|TRBV5-4
CASSPDPRDAGNTIYF
>TRBJ2-5|.|TRBV6-5
CASTREETQYF
>TRBJ1-1|.|TRBV7-2
CASRLSGTENTEAFF
>TRBJ1-3|.|TRBV29-1
CSVGVPREGNTIYF
>TRBJ1-2|few|TRBV5-4
CASRHGTGGDDYGYTF
>TRBJ2-3|once|TRBV5-1
CASSSGLAGTVDTQYF
>TRBJ1-4|.|TRBV15
CATSRQGTNEKLFF
>TRBJ1-1|few|TRBV11-3
CASSWGGIGNTEAFF
>TRBJ2-1|.|TRBV28
CASSPAPGDLSEQFF
>TRBJ2-5|.|TRBV13
CASKKRQETQYF
>TRBJ1-3|once|TRBV5-4
CASSAPSGNTIYF
>TRBJ1-2|.|TRBV19
CASSIGAGNGYTF
>TRBJ2-1|.|TRBV11-3
CASSLAGDSGRAEQFF
>TRBJ1-2|.|TRBV6-6
CASSPGGQNYGYTF
>TRBJ1-2|once|TRBV15
CATSRDMRQGGYGYTF